This entry lists 13 T cell receptor beta chains sequenced from one sample in a study of T-cell memory formation after mild COVID-19. MiXCR, applied by TCRdb to the 5' RACE reads, yields one record per CDR3 protein. The sample holds 270,000 or so distinct CDR3 sequences; roughly 17% are singletons and the top ten take more than 20%. The sequencing sample was made of PBMCs or a T cell subset sorted from them (not recorded which). These receptors all come from a man aged 18 to 35 who had mild COVID-19 (a few samples of this study predate the infection). Cell type and time point are not known.

The chain carries TRBV7-2 and TRBJ1-2, with TRBD1 identical over 8 bases. Germline V lookup: CDR1 SGHTA, CDR2 FQGNSA. The J segment lost 3 bases and the V segment lost 1 base, leaving 10 bases of the junction unmatched. CDR3 size: 17 residues. CDR3: CASSLVFRTGSHYGYTF. The CDR3 nucleotides read TGTGCCAGCAGCTTAGTCTTCCGGACAGGGAGTCACTATGGCTACACCTTC.

This clonotype was detected many times. The rearrangement uses TRBV19 and TRBJ2-1; the D gene is possibly TRBD2 (5 bases). The germline V and J ends were trimmed by 7 bases and 4 bases, with 17 bases remaining between them. Per germline, CDR1 LNHDA and CDR2 SQIVND (reference sequence). The CDR3 has 15 residues. The chain's CDR3 is CASTPRGMGYNEQFF. CDR3 sequence (DNA): TGTGCCAGTACCCCCCGGGGAATGGGGTACAATGAGCAGTTCTTC.

In its sample, this clonotype was seen a few times. The chain employs TRBV9 and TRBJ2-4, with D unclear. This CDR3 is built from 14 residues. From germline, CDR1 is SGDLS and CDR2 YYNGEE. Deletions cut 3 bases from V and 0 bases from J, with 7 bases between. CDR3 DNA: TGTGCCAGCAGCGAAACCCTAGCCAAAAACATTCAGTACTTC. It encodes CASSETLAKNIQYF. The full variable domain, its missing parts supplied by reference TRBV9 and TRBJ2-4, is DSGVTQTPKHLITATGQRVTLRCSPRSGDLSVYWYQQSLDQGLQFLIQYYNGEERAKGNILERFSAQQFPDLHSELNLSSLELGDSALYFCASSETLAKNIQYFGAGTRLSVL.

This clonotype has just a few counts. This chain connects TRBV5-1 to TRBJ1-1, with D possibly matching TRBD1 (6 bases). CDR3 length: 15 amino acids. CDR1 is SGHRS, CDR2 YFSETQ, per germline. Trimming shortened V by 4 bases and J by 0 bases, and 13 bases separated the two germline ends. This CDR3 reads CASSPRGLVNTEAFF. The CDR3 DNA follows: TGCGCCAGCAGCCCGCGGGGGCTTGTGAACACTGAAGCTTTCTTT.

This clonotype has only a few counts. V gene TRBV18 combines with J gene TRBJ2-7; 8 bases align to TRBD1. The germline CDR1 and CDR2 sequences are KGHSH and LQKENI. The CDR3 sequence is 14 residues long. The J segment lost 4 bases and the V segment lost 6 bases, leaving 8 bases of the junction unmatched. CDR3 DNA sequence: TGTGCCAGCTCCCCGGTGACAGGGGCGTACGAGCAGTACTTC. It codes for CASSPVTGAYEQYF.

This clonotype was seen a handful of times. The V and J genes are TRBV14 and TRBJ1-2; no firm D call. The CDR3 has 15 amino acids. Germline CDR1 SGHDN, CDR2 FVKESK. Trimming cost V 4 bases and J 3 bases, with 15 bases left between them. The CDR3 is CASSPSSGTHYGYTF. CDR3 DNA sequence: TGTGCCAGCAGCCCATCGAGTGGTACACACTATGGCTACACCTTC.

The V gene is TRBV5-1, the J gene TRBJ1-2; D not certain. Germline V CDR1 and CDR2: SGHRS, YFSETQ. The CDR3 has 15 amino acids. Trimming took off 0 bases at V and 0 bases at J, with 9 bases between the two ends. DNA of the CDR3: TGCGCCAGCAGCTTGGATGGCCGCTCTAACTATGGCTACACCTTC. Residues: CASSLDGRSNYGYTF.

This chain connects TRBV7-2 to TRBJ2-7; 11 bases agree with TRBD2. V trimming: 8 bases; J trimming: 2 bases; junction bases outside the gene matches: 5. The germline CDR1 and CDR2 sequences are SGHTA and FQGNSA. The CDR3 runs to 14 residues. DNA for the CDR3: TGTGCCAGCGGCATAGCGGGGGGGCCCTACGAGCAGTACTTC. Residues: CASGIAGGPYEQYF.

This clonotype appeared a few times. This chain joins TRBV7-2 and TRBJ1-2; possibly TRBD1 for D (5 bases). Trimming left V 5 bases short and J 7 bases short, with 20 bases between. The V gene's germline CDR1 is SGHTA and CDR2 FQGNSA. The CDR3 consists of 15 residues. CDR3 loop: CASSPGREAGSGYTF. In nucleotides, the CDR3 is TGTGCCAGCAGCCCTGGTAGGGAGGCAGGGAGTGGCTACACCTTC.

This chain joins TRBV5-4 and TRBJ2-1, with 9 bases matching TRBD1. The CDR3 spans 17 residues. The V and J ends lost 5 bases and 5 bases, in that order; junction bases with no gene match: 14. Germline V gene lookup returns CDR1 SGHNT and CDR2 YYREEE (reference sequence). The CDR3 sequence is CASRNYGTGWSDNEQFF. Written as DNA, the CDR3 is TGTGCCAGCAGAAATTACGGGACAGGGTGGTCCGACAATGAGCAGTTCTTC.

This clonotype was observed many times. The chain couples TRBV5-5 to TRBJ2-7, with D possibly matching TRBD2 (5 bases). The CDR3 loop spans 12 amino acids. V dropped 2 bases and J dropped 3 bases, with 6 bases sitting between them. Germline values: CDR1 SGHKS, CDR2 YYEKEE (reference sequence). CDR3 DNA sequence: TGTGCCAGCAGCTTCGGAGGCTACGAGCAGTACTTC. Residues: CASSFGGYEQYF.

The chain links TRBV4-3 to TRBJ2-2, with TRBD2 matching over 11 bases. The J segment lost 6 bases and the V segment lost 3 bases, leaving 9 bases of the junction unmatched. This CDR3 contains 17 residues. Germline lookup yields CDR1 LGHNA and CDR2 YSLEER. The CDR3, as DNA: TGCGCCAGCAGCCAGGGGTTTCTAGCGGGGGGTGCCGGGGAGCTGTTTTTT. It codes for CASSQGFLAGGAGELFF.

This clonotype was recorded a few times. The chain links TRBV27 to TRBJ1-4; 10 bases align to TRBD1. The CDR3 loop spans 14 amino acids. Germline-derived CDR1 and CDR2 are MNHEY and SMNVEV (reference sequence). Germline trimming cut 4 bases from V and 8 bases from J; bases unmatched to any gene: 4. The CDR3 sequence is CASSSGQGREKLFF. As DNA, the CDR3 is TGTGCCAGCAGTTCGGGACAGGGGCGCGAAAAACTGTTTTTT.